Included here is one TCR beta chain sequence, with context. Some clones are missing from TCRdb's copy, which holds only in-frame ones; the method was immunoSEQ multiplex PCR. Among roughly 190,000 clones listed, about 90% were seen once. Categorization into cohorts depended on clinical history that participants reported. Resolution of symptoms, clearance, or two negative PCRs was present in recovered Cohort 3 donors. The sample belongs to a study of blood T cell repertoires in COVID-19. At the level of the study: T cells, B-cell-depleted T cells, or PBMCs supplied cDNA or gDNA.

The CDR3 is made up of 15 amino acids. The J segment lost 2 bases and the V segment lost 4 bases, leaving 8 bases of the junction unmatched. In germline, CDR1 is SGHRS, CDR2 YFSETQ. This TCR was recovered from a woman in her 30s who had recovered from COVID-19. V gene TRBV5-1 combines with J gene TRBJ2-5, with 7 nucleotides matching TRBD1. The specimen sequenced was PBMCs or T cells enriched from blood (not recorded which). The CDR3 here is CASSPQTGYQETQYF. The CDR3 coding sequence is TGCGCCAGCAGCCCGCAGACAGGGTATCAAGAGACCCAGTACTTC.